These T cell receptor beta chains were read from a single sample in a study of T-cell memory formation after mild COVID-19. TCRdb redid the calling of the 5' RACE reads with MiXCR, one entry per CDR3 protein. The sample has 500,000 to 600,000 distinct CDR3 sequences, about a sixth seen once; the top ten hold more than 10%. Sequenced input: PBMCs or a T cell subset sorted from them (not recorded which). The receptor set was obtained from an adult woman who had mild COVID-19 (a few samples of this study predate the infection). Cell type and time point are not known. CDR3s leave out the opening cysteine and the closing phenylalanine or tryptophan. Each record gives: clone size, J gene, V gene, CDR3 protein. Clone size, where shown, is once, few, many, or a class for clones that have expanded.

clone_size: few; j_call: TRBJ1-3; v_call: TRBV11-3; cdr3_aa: ASSGLRQLSGNTIY
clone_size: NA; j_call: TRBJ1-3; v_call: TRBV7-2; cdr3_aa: ASSSFGQDTIY
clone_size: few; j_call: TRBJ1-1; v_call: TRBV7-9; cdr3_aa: ASSPFTTGRAF
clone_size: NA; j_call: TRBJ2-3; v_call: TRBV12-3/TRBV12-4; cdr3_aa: ASSSRSGGLSTDTQY
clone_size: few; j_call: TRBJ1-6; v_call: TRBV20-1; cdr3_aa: SARDDRRGFNSPLH
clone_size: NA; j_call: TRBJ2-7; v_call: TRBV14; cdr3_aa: ASSQVVGGHQY
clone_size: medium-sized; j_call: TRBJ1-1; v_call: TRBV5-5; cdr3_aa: ASSSQGTEAF
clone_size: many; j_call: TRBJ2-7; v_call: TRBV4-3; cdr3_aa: ASSQDLEGAGGSYEQY
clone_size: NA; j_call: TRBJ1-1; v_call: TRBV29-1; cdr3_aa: SVLDRVYTEAF
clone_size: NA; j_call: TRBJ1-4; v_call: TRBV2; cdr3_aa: ASSEGLTRSEEKLF
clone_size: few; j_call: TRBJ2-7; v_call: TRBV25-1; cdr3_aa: ASEASSGTGYSYEQY
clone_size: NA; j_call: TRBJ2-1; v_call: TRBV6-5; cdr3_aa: ASSATRDRDFHEQF
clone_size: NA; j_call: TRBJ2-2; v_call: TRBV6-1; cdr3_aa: ASRGPGLSGELF
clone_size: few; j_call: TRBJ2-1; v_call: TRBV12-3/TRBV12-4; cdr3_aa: ASSSGVPYNEQF
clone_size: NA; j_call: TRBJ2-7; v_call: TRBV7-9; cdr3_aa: ASSPMVYYEQY
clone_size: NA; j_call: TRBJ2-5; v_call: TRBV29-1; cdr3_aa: SVEGLAVTETQY
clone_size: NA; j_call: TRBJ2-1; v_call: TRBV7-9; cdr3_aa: ASSPPTSGGGDEQF
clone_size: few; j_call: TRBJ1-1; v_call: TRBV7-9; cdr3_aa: ASSPPTGTGAIMNTEAF
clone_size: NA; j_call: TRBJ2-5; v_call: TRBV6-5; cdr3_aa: ASRIGTSGGAQY
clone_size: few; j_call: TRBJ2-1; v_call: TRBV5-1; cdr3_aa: ASSQGLAGRRTYNEQF
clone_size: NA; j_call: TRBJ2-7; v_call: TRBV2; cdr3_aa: ASRGGTSGYEQY
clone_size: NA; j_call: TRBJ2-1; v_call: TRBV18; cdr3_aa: ASSPYRTVEQF
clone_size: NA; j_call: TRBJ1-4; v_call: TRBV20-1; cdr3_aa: SARLGSYEKLF
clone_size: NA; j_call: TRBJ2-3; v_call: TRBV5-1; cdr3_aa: ASSRFVDKKGDTQY
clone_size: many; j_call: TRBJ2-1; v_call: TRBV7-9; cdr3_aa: ASSRPVSFGNEQF
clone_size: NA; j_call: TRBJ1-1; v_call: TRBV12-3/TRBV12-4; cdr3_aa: ASRPGRLTEAF
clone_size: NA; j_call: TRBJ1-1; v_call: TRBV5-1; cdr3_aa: ASSMYRGGRTEAF
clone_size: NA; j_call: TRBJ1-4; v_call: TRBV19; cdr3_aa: ASSIGTGLNNEKLF
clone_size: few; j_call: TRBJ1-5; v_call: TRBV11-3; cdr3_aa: ASSPDKDQPQH
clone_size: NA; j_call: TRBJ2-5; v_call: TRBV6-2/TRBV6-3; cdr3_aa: ASSYRVSGRARHLRETQY
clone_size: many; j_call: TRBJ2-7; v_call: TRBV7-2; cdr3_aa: ASSLVLAGDYEQY
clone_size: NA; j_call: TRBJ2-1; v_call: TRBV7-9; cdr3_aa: ASSMDRVSSYNEQF
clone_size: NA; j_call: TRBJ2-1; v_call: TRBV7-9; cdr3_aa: ASSRDSRYNEQF
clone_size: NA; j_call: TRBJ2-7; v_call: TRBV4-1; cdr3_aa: ASSQETRGGEQY
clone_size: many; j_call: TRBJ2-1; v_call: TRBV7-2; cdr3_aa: ASSSFGPIEVNNEQF
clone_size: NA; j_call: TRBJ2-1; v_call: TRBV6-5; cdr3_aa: ASSPDRGNTEQF
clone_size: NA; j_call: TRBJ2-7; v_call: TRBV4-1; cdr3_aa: ASSQEGRGHEQY
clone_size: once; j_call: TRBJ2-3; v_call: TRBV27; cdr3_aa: ASSSSPGTATDTQY
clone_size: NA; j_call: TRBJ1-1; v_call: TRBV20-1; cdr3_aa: SALLKNTEAF
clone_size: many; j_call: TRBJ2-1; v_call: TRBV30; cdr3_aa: AWSHGSYEQF
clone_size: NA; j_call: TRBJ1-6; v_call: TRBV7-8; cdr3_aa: ASSLGGGGHSPLH
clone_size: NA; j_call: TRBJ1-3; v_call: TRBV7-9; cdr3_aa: ASSLSQTGMFGNTIY
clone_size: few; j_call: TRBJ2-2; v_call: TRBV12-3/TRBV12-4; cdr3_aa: ASSLGGDREYTGELF
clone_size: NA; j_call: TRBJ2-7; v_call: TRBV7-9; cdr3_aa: ASSPRVGFGEQY
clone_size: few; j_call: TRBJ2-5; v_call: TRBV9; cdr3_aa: ASSVGSGGETQY
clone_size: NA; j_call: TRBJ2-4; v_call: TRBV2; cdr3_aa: ATRGDSNVDIQY
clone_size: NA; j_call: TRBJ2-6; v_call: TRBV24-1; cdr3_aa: ATSDPGTSGANVLT
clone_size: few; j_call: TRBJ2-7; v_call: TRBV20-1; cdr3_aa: SAALGSYEQY
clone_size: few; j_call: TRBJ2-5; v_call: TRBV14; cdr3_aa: ASSETSLRETQY
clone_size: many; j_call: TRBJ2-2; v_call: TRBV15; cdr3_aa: ATSRDPGVWGTGELF
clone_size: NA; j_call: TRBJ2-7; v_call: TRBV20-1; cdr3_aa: SARDLGPGQSSYEQY
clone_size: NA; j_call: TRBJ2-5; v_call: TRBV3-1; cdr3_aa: ASSQGGEQETQY
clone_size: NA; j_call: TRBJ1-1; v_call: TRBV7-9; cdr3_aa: ASSRYRQLWMNTEAF
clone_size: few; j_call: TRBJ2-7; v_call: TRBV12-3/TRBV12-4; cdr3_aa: ASSAQLAGGSPGQY
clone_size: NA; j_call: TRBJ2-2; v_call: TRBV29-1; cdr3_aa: SAGARGTGGELF